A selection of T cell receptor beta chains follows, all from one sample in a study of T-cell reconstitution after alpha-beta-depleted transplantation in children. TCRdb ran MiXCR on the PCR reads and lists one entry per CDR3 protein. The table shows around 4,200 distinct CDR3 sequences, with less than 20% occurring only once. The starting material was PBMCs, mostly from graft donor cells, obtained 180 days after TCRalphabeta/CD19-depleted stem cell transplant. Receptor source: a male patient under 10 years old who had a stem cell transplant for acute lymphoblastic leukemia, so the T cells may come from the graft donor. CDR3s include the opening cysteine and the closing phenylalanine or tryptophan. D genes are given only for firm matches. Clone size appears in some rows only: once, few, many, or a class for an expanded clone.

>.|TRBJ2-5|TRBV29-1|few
TGCAGCGTTGAAGAGGGGTGGACCCAGTACTTC
CSVEEGWTQYF
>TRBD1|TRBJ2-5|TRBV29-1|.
TGCAGCGTCGCCACAGGGGAAGAGACCCAGTACTTC
CSVATGEETQYF
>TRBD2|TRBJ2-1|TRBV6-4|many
TGTGCCCAGCGGGGCGGGAGGGCCGATGAGCAGTTCTTC
CAQRGGRADEQFF
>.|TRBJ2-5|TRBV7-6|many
TGTGCCAGCAGCTTATTGGACTGGGACGAGACCCAGTACTTC
CASSLLDWDETQYF
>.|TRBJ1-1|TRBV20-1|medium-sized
TGCAGTGCTAGTGAAACTAACACTGAAGCTTTCTTT
CSASETNTEAFF
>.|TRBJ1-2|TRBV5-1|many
TGCGCCAGCAGCTTGATGGCCGAAACAGCCCTAGGCTACACCTTC
CASSLMAETALGYTF
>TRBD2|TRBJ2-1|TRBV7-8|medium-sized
TGTGCCAGCAGCTTATCTAGCGGGATAGTTGAGCAGTTCTTC
CASSLSSGIVEQFF
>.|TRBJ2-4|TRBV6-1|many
TGTGCCAGCAGCAACCCCGGCAAAAACATTCAGTACTTC
CASSNPGKNIQYF
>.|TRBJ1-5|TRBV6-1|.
TGTGCCAGCCGACCAGGGTTACCTAGCAATCAGCCCCAGCATTTT
CASRPGLPSNQPQHF
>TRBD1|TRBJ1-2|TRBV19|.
TGTGCCAGTAGTACCCCTGACAGGGCCCAGTATGGCTACACCTTC
CASSTPDRAQYGYTF